Listed below are T cell receptor beta chains from one sample, sequenced in a study of blood T cell repertoires in COVID-19. Generated by immunoSEQ multiplex PCR, the TCRdb table keeps only in-frame clones and is missing some. The table lists fewer than 400,000 clones, about nine tenths of them singletons. The sequencing input was PBMCs or T cells enriched from blood (not recorded which). These receptors originate from a man aged 25 to 45 who had recovered from COVID-19. The CDR3 runs from the conserved cysteine through the conserved F or W.

v_gene	j_gene	CDR3aa
TRBV5-1	TRBJ1-5	CASSWTGGQPQHF
TRBV3-1/TRBV3-2	TRBJ2-3	CASSQDLGVASVTSGDTQYF
TRBV9	TRBJ2-3	CASSGGGLAADTQYF
TRBV1	TRBJ1-1	CTSSQTDREYEAFF
TRBV7-2	TRBJ2-7	CASSPGLAGVGEQYF
TRBV24-1	TRBJ2-3	CATSDPKRGQTDTQYF
TRBV7-8	TRBJ1-6	CASSLLGQGASPLHF
TRBV2	TRBJ2-5	CASSSTSGGLETQYF
TRBV5-6	TRBJ2-7	CASSSDTLKLYEQYF
TRBV11-2	TRBJ2-2	CASSPRAGGSNTGELFF
TRBV6-5	TRBJ1-4	CASSLTGQNEKLFF
TRBV19	TRBJ2-5	CASSIGVGRGKGETQYF
TRBV5-6	TRBJ1-1	CASSLVVANTEAFF
TRBV11-2	TRBJ2-7	CASSLVPTLAGGQSEQYF
TRBV12-5	TRBJ2-3	CASGKIASGIVDTQYF
TRBV28	TRBJ2-6	CASSPGANVLTF
TRBV27	TRBJ2-2	CAAQGHQGASESGELFF
TRBV6-6	TRBJ2-7	CASSYSPETYEQYF
TRBV3-1/TRBV3-2	TRBJ2-7	CASSQSTGGSYEQYF
TRBV6-5	TRBJ1-6	CASKQGVVWNSPLHF
TRBV4-1	TRBJ1-6	CASSQERSRTNSPLHF
TRBV7-7	TRBJ2-3	CASSRSSGISTDTQYF
TRBV6-5	TRBJ2-2	CASMRPEETGELFF
TRBV5-1	TRBJ2-1	CASNAALAGMNEQFF
TRBV5-1	TRBJ2-3	CASSLVGGSSTDTQYF
TRBV24-1	TRBJ2-3	CATRPTDTSTDTQYF
TRBV2	TRBJ1-2	CASSAQQNYGYTF
TRBV5-1	TRBJ1-1	CASSLGQRMNTEAFF
TRBV12-3/TRBV12-4	TRBJ1-2	CASSSSLYGYTF
TRBV19	TRBJ1-3	CASTSGASGNTIYF
TRBV14	TRBJ2-5	CASSHYPPGTGLETQYF
TRBV7-2	TRBJ2-7	CASSSRTGGNEQYF
TRBV24-1	TRBJ2-3	CATSGPGTSVTDTQYF
TRBV7-6	TRBJ1-6	CATRGTGSYNSPLHF
TRBV18	TRBJ1-2	CASSPSNSNYGYTF
TRBV5-4	TRBJ2-7	CASSGWDRGEQYF
TRBV6-5	TRBJ1-1	CASRPTGVGSRAFF
TRBV10-3	TRBJ1-1	CAISELQGNTEAFF
TRBV9	TRBJ2-3	CASSVAGGGQGITDTQYF
TRBV6-5	TRBJ1-1	CASSYSGQGRNTEAFF
TRBV4-1	TRBJ1-5	CASSWAPNQPQHF
TRBV14	TRBJ2-3	CASSQVSLAVTDTQYF
TRBV10-2	TRBJ2-2	CASRKGRSTGELFF
TRBV4-2	TRBJ2-5	CASSQEAGQGAETQYF
TRBV28	TRBJ2-3	CATAGAPSYTQYF
TRBV11-2	TRBJ2-7	CASIPTAGSPYEQYF
TRBV7-6	TRBJ2-1	CASSLGVAGHNEQFF
TRBV28	TRBJ1-5	CASSSNNQPQHF
TRBV7-9	TRBJ1-5	CASSLGGGQPQHF
TRBV23-1	TRBJ2-7	CASSQGLAREAEGEQYF
TRBV6-5	TRBJ2-5	CANSNIAGETQYF
TRBV4-1	TRBJ2-1	CASSQDPASGGWNEQFF
TRBV28	TRBJ2-7	CASSGPGLHPYEQYF
TRBV30	TRBJ1-5	CAWSGTSSNQPQHF
TRBV15	TRBJ2-7	CATSRPFGEQYF